The 11 T cell receptor beta chains given below trace back to one sample, sequenced in a study of OX40 agonist ivuxolimab in advanced cancers. Sequencing was performed with immunoSEQ multiplex PCR; in TCRdb, only in-frame clones are kept and a portion is missing. The data hold approximately 120,000 clones, with 92% observed a single time. The sequenced sample was CD4+ or CD8+ T cells sorted from blood, obtained in a trial of the OX40 agonist ivuxolimab. These receptors were taken from an adult with an advanced solid tumor such as melanoma, head and neck, liver or kidney cancer.

V is TRBV5-1 and J is TRBJ2-7; unclear D gene. Between the trimmed V and J ends, which lost 0 bases and 5 bases, there was a span of 9 bases. The CDR3 contains 13 residues. Per the germline V gene, CDR1 is SGHRS and CDR2 is YFSETQ. Written as DNA, the CDR3 is TGCGCCAGCAGCTTGGCCAAGGGTCACGAGCAGTACTTC. Amino acid sequence: CASSLAKGHEQYF.

V and J are TRBV11-3 and TRBJ2-3, with 8 bases identical to TRBD2. CDR1 and CDR2 (germline): SGHNT, YENEEA. The CDR3 consists of 15 residues. V was clipped by 3 bases and J by 4 bases; unmatched bases: 6. DNA of the CDR3: TGTGCCAGCAGCTTTTCTGCGGGAGGAGCAGATACGCAGTATTTT. This codes for CASSFSAGGADTQYF.

This clone was counted a single time. This chain links TRBV7-2 with TRBJ2-7; no clear D gene. In germline, CDR1 is SGHTA, CDR2 FQGNSA. The CDR3 runs to 14 residues. The V end was cut by 1 base, the J end by 7 bases, with 14 bases between. CDR3 loop: CASSLGAMGREQYF. The DNA for the CDR3 is TGTGCCAGCAGCTTAGGTGCGATGGGTAGGGAGCAGTACTTC.

The chain recombines TRBV19 with TRBJ1-5; unclear D gene. Deletions cut 7 bases from V and 1 base from J, with 14 bases between. The CDR3 contains 15 residues. Germline values: CDR1 LNHDA, CDR2 SQIVND (reference sequence). Written as DNA, the CDR3 is TGTGCCAGTAATGAAGGACCGCCCAGCAATCAGCCCCAGCATTTT. Protein product: CASNEGPPSNQPQHF.

The chain uses TRBV7-9 and TRBJ2-2; D not certain. Germline assignment: CDR1 SEHNR and CDR2 FQNEAQ (reference sequence). This CDR3 is built from 14 residues. Trimming removed 1 base at V and 3 bases at J, with 6 bases between. The CDR3 nucleotides are TGTGCCAGCAGCTTAGGGGTTTACACCGGGGAGCTGTTTTTT. Translation: CASSLGVYTGELFF.

This rearrangement joins TRBV7-2 to TRBJ2-2, with a tentative D call TRBD2 (6 bases). Trimming removed 4 bases from V and 1 base from J, with 10 bases in between. The CDR3 is 15 amino acids. Germline V gene sequence: CDR1 SGHTA, CDR2 FQGNSA. The CDR3 coding sequence is TGTGCCAGCAGCTCGGGGACTCTGAACACCGGGGAGCTGTTTTTT. This translates into CASSSGTLNTGELFF.

The CDR3 region has the DNA TGTGCCAGCAGCCCCCCGGACAGGGAGGGCCCCTTGAAGCAGTACTTC. This gives the protein CASSPPDREGPLKQYF. The chain is built from TRBV7-6 and TRBJ2-7, with TRBD1 as a possible D gene (8 bases). The V and J ends lost 5 bases and 8 bases respectively, with 25 bases between them. Germline CDR1 and CDR2: SGHVS and FNYEAQ. The CDR3 has 16 residues.

The chain recombines TRBV29-1 with TRBJ1-5; 12 nucleotides match TRBD1. Per the germline V gene, CDR1 is SQVTM and CDR2 is ANQGSEA. The CDR3 spans 14 residues. V trimming: 6 bases; J trimming: 6 bases; junction bases outside the gene matches: 6. The CDR3 loop is CSVGTGGAGQPQHF. DNA of the CDR3: TGCAGCGTGGGGACAGGGGGCGCCGGTCAGCCCCAGCATTTT.

The chain combines TRBV7-3 with TRBJ2-1; the D is unclear. The CDR3 has 11 residues. Germline V gene sequence: CDR1 SGHTA, CDR2 FQGTGA. V lost 1 base and J lost 10, with 5 bases in between. This chain's CDR3 is CASSLKQEQFF. CDR3 in DNA: TGTGCCAGCAGCTTAAAACAAGAGCAGTTCTTC.

The CDR3 protein is CASSTPSGPSYNEQFF. The CDR3 nucleotides read TGTGCCAGCAGTACCCCGTCAGGCCCTTCCTACAATGAGCAGTTCTTC. The rearrangement links TRBV28 to TRBJ2-1; D gene unclear. Trimming left V 5 bases short and J 1 base short, with 15 bases between. The CDR3 is made up of 16 amino acids. Looked up from germline, CDR1 is MDHEN and CDR2 is SYDVKM.

This clone was seen only once. The chain has TRBV2 and TRBJ2-4; unclear D gene. Trimming left V 10 bases short and J 3 bases short, with 16 bases between. Germline CDR1 and CDR2: SNHLY and FYNNEI. CDR3 size: 14 residues. As DNA, the CDR3 is TGTGCCACCCTATCCCCATACAGCAAAAACATTCAGTACTTC. This gives the protein CATLSPYSKNIQYF.